The 21 T cell receptor beta chains below all came from one sample that was sequenced in a study of T-cell reconstitution after alpha-beta-depleted transplantation in children. TCRbeta library construction was performed incorporating unique molecular identifiers. TCRdb re-derived calls from the PCR reads in MiXCR, one entry per CDR3 protein. In the table there are under 450,000 distinct CDR3 sequences, under 20% of which are singletons. Here the sequenced sample was PBMCs, mostly from graft donor cells, taken 360 days after TCRalphabeta/CD19-depleted stem cell transplant. Receptor source: a boy in the first two years of life who had a stem cell transplant for Wiskott-Aldrich syndrome, so the T cells may come from the graft donor.

The chain carries TRBV4-3 and TRBJ2-1, with D possibly TRBD2 on 6 matching bases. CDR3 length: 14 residues. V shed 1 base and J shed 3 bases, with 7 bases lying between them. Germline CDR1 LGHNA, CDR2 YSLEER. CDR3 sequence reads: CASSQGLGYNEQFF. The DNA for the CDR3 is TGCGCCAGCAGCCAAGGACTAGGCTACAATGAGCAGTTCTTC.

In this sample, this clonotype turned up a few times. The J gene is TRBJ2-1, the V gene TRBV10-1; no clear D. Trimming shortened V by 5 bases and J by 2 bases, and 10 bases separated the two germline ends. Per the germline V gene, CDR1 is WNHNN and CDR2 is SYGVQD (reference sequence). The CDR3 runs to 14 residues. This CDR3 reads CASSTARAYNEQFF. In DNA form, the CDR3 reads TGCGCCAGCAGTACCGCCCGTGCCTACAATGAGCAGTTCTTC.

In its sample, this clonotype was seen a few times. The rearrangement joins TRBV12-3 or TRBV12-4 to TRBJ2-7, with unresolved D. Trimming took 9 bases from V and 3 from J, leaving 15 bases between them. This CDR3 is 13 amino acids long. The CDR3 loop reads CASSVWVFYEQYF. The CDR3 coding sequence is TGTGCCAGTTCCGTATGGGTCTTCTACGAGCAGTACTTC.

This clonotype was counted between two and nine times. The chain uses TRBV10-3 and TRBJ2-7; 7 nucleotides align to TRBD2. V dropped 7 bases and J dropped 2; count of bases not matched to a gene: 5. The CDR3 has 13 amino acids. Germline loops: CDR1 ENHRY, CDR2 SYGVKD. The CDR3 DNA reads as TGTGCCATCATGGCTAGCGGAACCTACGAGCAGTACTTC. Translated: CAIMASGTYEQYF.

The chain is built from TRBV9 and TRBJ1-3; no clear D gene. The CDR3 covers 14 residues. Per the germline V gene, CDR1 is SGDLS and CDR2 is YYNGEE. V was cut by 3 bases and J by 8 bases, with 15 bases left in between. CDR3 DNA: TGTGCCAGCAGCGAGAGGCCCTGGGAAGACACCATATATTTT. Protein product: CASSERPWEDTIYF. The entire variable domain, with the rest obtained from reference TRBV9 and TRBJ1-3, is as follows: DSGVTQTPKHLITATGQRVTLRCSPRSGDLSVYWYQQSLDQGLQFLIQYYNGEERAKGNILERFSAQQFPDLHSELNLSSLELGDSALYFCASSERPWEDTIYFGEGSWLTVV.

This clonotype was picked up many times. The V gene is TRBV10-3, the J gene TRBJ2-7, with 7 bases lining up with TRBD2. The ends lost 5 bases at V and 3 bases at J; junction bases unmatched: 4. Germline V lookup: CDR1 ENHRY, CDR2 SYGVKD. The CDR3 length is 13 residues. The CDR3 region has the DNA TGTGCCATCAGTCCCGGGGAGGGCTACGAGCAGTACTTC. Amino acids: CAISPGEGYEQYF.

There are a few counts of this clonotype. V usage is TRBV9 and J usage is TRBJ2-1; 10 bases fit TRBD2. The CDR3 spans 15 residues. Germline CDR1 is SGDLS and CDR2 is YYNGEE. J lost 6 bases, V lost 0 bases, and 3 bases had no gene match. The CDR3 protein is CASSVEGLAPNEQFF. CDR3 DNA: TGTGCCAGCAGCGTAGAGGGACTAGCGCCCAATGAGCAGTTCTTC.

Only a few counts were recorded for this clonotype. The V call is TRBV5-1, the J call TRBJ2-1, with D perhaps matching TRBD1 (6 bases). Germline V gene data show CDR1 as SGHRS and CDR2 as YFSETQ. The ends were cut back, 0 bases at V and 3 bases at J, with 10 bases in the middle. This CDR3 is 15 amino acids long. As DNA, the CDR3 is TGCGCCAGCAGCTTGGCACAGGGTCTCTACAATGAGCAGTTCTTC. Protein product: CASSLAQGLYNEQFF.

The chain couples TRBV7-9 to TRBJ1-3; tentatively, D is TRBD1 (6 bases). The CDR3 runs to 14 residues. Germline V CDR1 and CDR2: SEHNR, FQNEAQ (reference sequence). Trimming stripped 5 bases from V and 3 bases from J, with 11 bases between. CDR3 amino acids: CASSRGGFGNTIYF. The DNA for the CDR3 is TGTGCCAGCAGCCGAGGGGGGTTTGGAAACACCATATATTTT. The variable domain in full, with the rest retrieved from reference TRBV7-9 and TRBJ1-3, is DTGVSQNPRHKITKRGQNVTFRCDPISEHNRLYWYRQTLGQGPEFLTYFQNEAQLEKSRLLSDRFSAERPKGSFSTLEIQRTEQGDSAMYLCASSRGGFGNTIYFGEGSWLTVV.

There are a few counts of this clonotype. V is TRBV7-2 and J is TRBJ1-2; D gene unclear. The length of the CDR3 is 14 residues. V lost 5 bases and J 2 bases, leaving 12 bases between the germline ends. CDR1 is SGHTA, CDR2 FQGNSA, per germline. The CDR3 DNA is TGTGCCAGCAGCCCGGACTCCTTCAACTATGGCTACACCTTC. It codes for CASSPDSFNYGYTF.

This rearrangement joins TRBV7-6 to TRBJ2-2, with D perhaps matching TRBD1 (6 bases). The CDR3 covers 13 residues. The germline V and J ends were trimmed by 7 bases and 1 base, with 7 bases remaining between them. The germline V gene has CDR1 SGHVS and CDR2 FNYEAQ. The CDR3 nucleotides read TGTGCCAGCATCAGGGGGAACACCGGGGAGCTGTTTTTT. Translated: CASIRGNTGELFF.

This clonotype was counted only a few times. V gene TRBV5-5 combines with J gene TRBJ2-7; D gene unclear. Germline lookup yields CDR1 SGHKS and CDR2 YYEKEE (reference sequence). V lost 3 bases to trimming and J lost 4 bases, with 17 bases between them. The CDR3 length is 15 residues. CDR3 in amino acids: CASSSKRTWGYEQYF. CDR3 coding DNA: TGTGCCAGCAGCTCAAAGAGAACCTGGGGATACGAGCAGTACTTC.

This chain connects TRBV5-1 to TRBJ1-4; TRBD1 matches 7 bases. Losses at the gene ends were 0 bases for V and 5 bases for J; bases not matched to a gene: 4. CDR1 SGHRS and CDR2 YFSETQ come from the germline V gene. The CDR3 spans 15 residues. CDR3 in amino acids: CASSLVGTANEKLFF. The CDR3 nucleotides are TGCGCCAGCAGCTTGGTCGGGACAGCAAATGAAAAACTGTTTTTT.

The V and J genes are TRBV7-2 and TRBJ1-1; perhaps TRBD1 as D (5 bases). The CDR3 length is 13 residues. Germline CDR1 reads SGHTA; CDR2 reads FQGNSA. The ends were cut back, 6 bases at V and 5 bases at J, with 13 bases in the middle. The CDR3 DNA is TGTGCCAGCAGTCCCCCAGGGAGAACTGAAGCTTTCTTT. As protein: CASSPPGRTEAFF.

This clonotype showed up just a few times. This sequence joins TRBV21-1 and TRBJ2-5; no check of the table's D call, TRBD2, against the DNA was made. TRBV21-1 is listed as a pseudogene. This CDR3 comprises 16 residues. The chain's CDR3 is CASSMTVGLAEETQYF. The DNA for the CDR3 is TGTGCCAGCAGCATGACAGTGGGACTAGCGGAAGAGACCCAGTACTTC.

The chain has TRBV2 and TRBJ1-1; no clear D. The length of the CDR3 is 11 residues. Germline V CDR1 and CDR2: SNHLY, FYNNEI. Between the trimmed V and J ends, which lost 6 bases and 6 bases, there was a span of 8 bases. CDR3 protein: CASRTRAEAFF. The CDR3 DNA follows: TGTGCCAGCAGGACACGGGCTGAAGCTTTCTTT.

This chain links TRBV2 with TRBJ2-1; D may be TRBD1 (6 bases). The germline V and J ends were trimmed by 6 bases and 0 bases, with 15 bases remaining between them. Germline CDR1 is SNHLY and CDR2 is FYNNEI. The CDR3 is made up of 16 amino acids. The CDR3 sequence: CASRHTTGSSYNEQFF. In DNA, the CDR3 is TGTGCCAGCAGACACACAACAGGGAGCTCCTACAATGAGCAGTTCTTC.

Here the CDR3 DNA reads TGCGCCAGCAGCCAACACGAGAACTATGGCTACACCTTC. This gives the protein CASSQHENYGYTF. The chain links TRBV4-1 to TRBJ1-2; no firm D call. Germline V gene lookup returns CDR1 MGHRA and CDR2 YSYEKL. V was trimmed by 2 bases and J by 2 bases, leaving 6 bases between them. The CDR3 consists of 13 residues.

A few counts support this clonotype. V is TRBV7-6 and J is TRBJ2-7; 12 bases are a match to TRBD2. CDR1 SGHVS and CDR2 FNYEAQ come from the germline V gene. V gave up 4 bases and J gave up 0 bases; unmatched junction bases: 13. The CDR3 sequence is 19 residues long. The CDR3 here is CASSSGEGGTSGYSYEQYF. Here the CDR3 DNA reads TGTGCCAGCAGCTCAGGGGAAGGGGGGACTAGCGGGTACTCCTACGAGCAGTACTTC.

This chain links TRBV10-1 with TRBJ2-7; possibly TRBD2 for D (5 bases). V shed 6 bases and J shed 9 bases, with 18 bases lying between them. Germline lookup yields CDR1 WNHNN and CDR2 SYGVQD (reference sequence). The length of the CDR3 is 13 residues. The CDR3 nucleotides are TGCGCCAGCAGCCCAGAATCTAGCTCCAGGCAGTACTTC. This translates into CASSPESSSRQYF.

The sample holds many counts of this clonotype. The V call is TRBV27, the J call TRBJ2-7, with D perhaps TRBD2 (6 bases). V lost 7 bases, J lost 4 bases, and 11 bases lay in between. Germline lookup yields CDR1 MNHEY and CDR2 SMNVEV (reference sequence). This CDR3 has 12 residues. This CDR3 is CASTRGGYEQYF. The CDR3 bases are TGTGCCAGCACCAGAGGAGGGTACGAGCAGTACTTC.